The source of this T cell receptor (beta chain) is a study of T-cell memory formation after mild COVID-19. Study-level information: Each donor largely had its own TCR clusters.

This clonotype came up a few times. Its antigen is still unknown. TCRdb called the 5' RACE reads again in MiXCR, with one record for every CDR3 protein. Found here are about 400,000 distinct CDR3 sequences, roughly a quarter of them singletons; the top ten hold around 12%. Germline values: CDR1 GTSNPN, CDR2 SVGIG (reference sequence). The CDR3 consists of 14 residues. The V and J ends lost 4 bases and 1 base, in that order; junction bases with no gene match: 6. Study results and limitations: Researchers report contracting CD4+ clones mostly in CM and EM, with CD8+ clones in EMRA.

The V call is TRBV30, the J call TRBJ1-1; 7 bases fit TRBD1. The specimen sequenced was PBMCs or a T cell subset sorted from them (not recorded which). The receptor's source is an adult woman who had mild COVID-19 (a few samples of this study predate the infection). Cell type and time point are not known. The CDR3 DNA reads TGTGCCTGGACCAAGACAGGGACGAACACTGAAGCTTTCTTT. It codes for CAWTKTGTNTEAFF. Drawing the rest from reference TRBV30 and TRBJ1-1, the complete variable domain is SQTIHQWPATLVQPVGSPLSLECTVEGTSNPNLYWYRQAAGRGLQLLFYSVGIGQISSEVPQNLSASRPQDRQFILSSKKLLLSDSGFYLCAWTKTGTNTEAFFGQGTRLTVV.